The clone carrying this TCR beta chain was recorded at least ten times. The data were obtained in a study of T cells in Graves' hyperthyroidism and ophthalmopathy. Amplified regions were TCR beta CDR3 sequences from RNA transcripts. HTBI primers drove first-round RT-PCR of the TCR CDR3. In TCRdb, the multiplex PCR reads were re-called with MiXCR into one record per CDR3 protein. The sample contains 380,000 or so distinct CDR3 sequences, approximately 20% of which appear only once. V lost 4 bases, J lost 3 bases, and 16 bases lay in between. This CDR3 is 15 amino acids long. CDR1 is LGHDT and CDR2 is YNNKEL in the germline V gene (reference sequence).

This TCR came from a woman in her late teens or twenties with Graves' hyperthyroidism. J is TRBJ2-7 and V is TRBV3-1; TRBD1 is a possible D gene (5 bases). The specimen sequenced was blood. DNA for the CDR3: TGTGCCAGCAGCCTAAAGGCAGGGAATAACTACGAGCAGTACTTC. As protein: CASSLKAGNNYEQYF.